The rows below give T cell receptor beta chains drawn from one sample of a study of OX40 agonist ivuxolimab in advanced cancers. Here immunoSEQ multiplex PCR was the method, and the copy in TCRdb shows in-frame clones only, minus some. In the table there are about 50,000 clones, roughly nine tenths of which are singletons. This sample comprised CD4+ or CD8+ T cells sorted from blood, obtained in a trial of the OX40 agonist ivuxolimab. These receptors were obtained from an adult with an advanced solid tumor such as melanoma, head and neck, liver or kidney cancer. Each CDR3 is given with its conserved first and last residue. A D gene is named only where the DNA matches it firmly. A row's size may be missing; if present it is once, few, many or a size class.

cdr3_nt: TGCGCCAGCAGCCAACCGACCAAGACGGGGGGGACCCAGTACTTC; cdr3_aa: CASSQPTKTGGTQYF; d_call: TRBD2; v_call: TRBV4-1; clone_size: NA; j_call: TRBJ2-5
cdr3_nt: TGTGCCTGGAGTGTGGGGACAGGGAGCTTAAGCATTCAGTACTTC; cdr3_aa: CAWSVGTGSLSIQYF; d_call: TRBD1; v_call: TRBV30; clone_size: NA; j_call: TRBJ2-4
cdr3_nt: TGTGCCAGCTCATCCCTGGGACAGGGGGGAAAAGAGACCCAGTACTTC; cdr3_aa: CASSSLGQGGKETQYF; d_call: TRBD1; v_call: TRBV18; clone_size: NA; j_call: TRBJ2-5
cdr3_nt: TGTGCCAGCAGTTTATCCTCAGGGGCGAAGGGAAACACCATATATTTT; cdr3_aa: CASSLSSGAKGNTIYF; d_call: NA; v_call: TRBV28; clone_size: NA; j_call: TRBJ1-3
cdr3_nt: TGTGCCAGCAGCTCTGCAGGGGGGGCCCTAACGCAGTATTTT; cdr3_aa: CASSSAGGALTQYF; d_call: NA; v_call: TRBV7-2; clone_size: NA; j_call: TRBJ2-3
cdr3_nt: TGCAGCGTTACACAGGGGAGCCGGGAGACCCAGTACTTC; cdr3_aa: CSVTQGSRETQYF; d_call: TRBD1; v_call: TRBV29-1; clone_size: NA; j_call: TRBJ2-5
cdr3_nt: TGTGCCAGCAGCTTAGAGGATTCAGATACGCAGTATTTT; cdr3_aa: CASSLEDSDTQYF; d_call: NA; v_call: TRBV7-7; clone_size: NA; j_call: TRBJ2-3
cdr3_nt: TGTGCCAGCAGCTTATGGTCGACGGGGAGAGGGCATTACGAGCAGTACTTC; cdr3_aa: CASSLWSTGRGHYEQYF; d_call: NA; v_call: TRBV7-3; clone_size: NA; j_call: TRBJ2-7
cdr3_nt: TGTGCCTGGAGTATACAGGGAAATCAGCCCCAGCATTTT; cdr3_aa: CAWSIQGNQPQHF; d_call: NA; v_call: TRBV30; clone_size: NA; j_call: TRBJ1-5
cdr3_nt: TGTGCCAGTACCCGCGCCCGGAACTATGGCTACACCTTC; cdr3_aa: CASTRARNYGYTF; d_call: NA; v_call: TRBV19; clone_size: NA; j_call: TRBJ1-2
cdr3_nt: TGCACCAGCAGCCAAGACGGAAGCGGTGAGAACACCGGGGAGCTGTTTTTT; cdr3_aa: CTSSQDGSGENTGELFF; d_call: NA; v_call: TRBV1; clone_size: NA; j_call: TRBJ2-2
cdr3_nt: TGTGCCAGCAGTTTTTATCGCAGGGGAGGCAATCAGCCCCAGCATTTT; cdr3_aa: CASSFYRRGGNQPQHF; d_call: NA; v_call: TRBV27; clone_size: NA; j_call: TRBJ1-5
cdr3_nt: TGCGCCAGCAGCTTGAAGCGGGAGGTGGCTGATACGCAGTATTTT; cdr3_aa: CASSLKREVADTQYF; d_call: TRBD2; v_call: TRBV5-1; clone_size: NA; j_call: TRBJ2-3
cdr3_nt: TGCGCCAGCAGCTCGCTAGCGTGGAATGAGCAGTTCTTC; cdr3_aa: CASSSLAWNEQFF; d_call: NA; v_call: TRBV4-3; clone_size: once; j_call: TRBJ2-1
cdr3_nt: TGTGCCAGCAGCTTCAGGGGAGCGGGGGGGGTCCAAGAGACCCAGTACTTC; cdr3_aa: CASSFRGAGGVQETQYF; d_call: TRBD2; v_call: TRBV5-6; clone_size: once; j_call: TRBJ2-5
cdr3_nt: TGTGCCAGCAGCCGGGGGGACAGGGTGGGTGAGCAGTTCTTC; cdr3_aa: CASSRGDRVGEQFF; d_call: TRBD1; v_call: TRBV5-6; clone_size: few; j_call: TRBJ2-1
cdr3_nt: TGCGCCAGCAGCTCCCAGGGGGCTTCTAATGAAAAACTGTTTTTT; cdr3_aa: CASSSQGASNEKLFF; d_call: TRBD1; v_call: TRBV5-1; clone_size: NA; j_call: TRBJ1-4
cdr3_nt: TGTGCCAGCAGCCCCCTCGGGGGGCGTACTTACGAGCAGTACTTC; cdr3_aa: CASSPLGGRTYEQYF; d_call: NA; v_call: TRBV11-2; clone_size: NA; j_call: TRBJ2-7
cdr3_nt: TGTGCCAGTAGGGGGCATGTCACAGATACGCAGTATTTT; cdr3_aa: CASRGHVTDTQYF; d_call: TRBD1; v_call: TRBV2; clone_size: NA; j_call: TRBJ2-3
cdr3_nt: TGCAGTGCTACAGTCGGAGAGACCCAGTACTTC; cdr3_aa: CSATVGETQYF; d_call: NA; v_call: TRBV20-1; clone_size: NA; j_call: TRBJ2-5
cdr3_nt: TGTGCCAGCAGCAACGGGCGGCAGAACTTCTTCTTT; cdr3_aa: CASSNGRQNFFF; d_call: NA; v_call: TRBV6-5; clone_size: once; j_call: TRBJ1-1
cdr3_nt: TGTGCCAGCAGATTGACGGCCGCGTATGGCTACACCTTC; cdr3_aa: CASRLTAAYGYTF; d_call: NA; v_call: TRBV6-1; clone_size: NA; j_call: TRBJ1-2
cdr3_nt: TGCAGCGTTGACAGGGGGCTGAATGAGCAGTTCTTC; cdr3_aa: CSVDRGLNEQFF; d_call: TRBD1; v_call: TRBV29-1; clone_size: NA; j_call: TRBJ2-1
cdr3_nt: TGTGCCAGCGCCTACCGGGGAGGGAGGGACATCTATGGCTACACCTTC; cdr3_aa: CASAYRGGRDIYGYTF; d_call: NA; v_call: TRBV6-6; clone_size: NA; j_call: TRBJ1-2
cdr3_nt: TGTGCCAGTAGTCCAGGGGAATTTGGCTATGGCTACACCTTC; cdr3_aa: CASSPGEFGYGYTF; d_call: NA; v_call: TRBV19; clone_size: NA; j_call: TRBJ1-2
cdr3_nt: TGTGCCAGCAGTGCGCCGACGACAGGCCTTATGGGAGCCCTCCACTTT; cdr3_aa: CASSAPTTGLMGALHF; d_call: NA; v_call: TRBV6-1; clone_size: NA; j_call: TRBJ1-6
cdr3_nt: TGCGCCAGCAGCGGGGGGACAGCCTATAATTCACCCCTCCACTTT; cdr3_aa: CASSGGTAYNSPLHF; d_call: TRBD1; v_call: TRBV10-1; clone_size: NA; j_call: TRBJ1-6
cdr3_nt: TGTGCCAGCAGAGAACAGGGGGCCTCCTACAATGAGCAGTTCTTC; cdr3_aa: CASREQGASYNEQFF; d_call: TRBD1; v_call: TRBV7-2; clone_size: NA; j_call: TRBJ2-1
cdr3_nt: TGTGCCAGCAGCCCGGGGGGATCAATGAACACTGAAGCTTTCTTT; cdr3_aa: CASSPGGSMNTEAFF; d_call: NA; v_call: TRBV6-1; clone_size: NA; j_call: TRBJ1-1
cdr3_nt: TGTGCCAGCAGCGTAGTGGCAGGGCGGGGCTACACCTTC; cdr3_aa: CASSVVAGRGYTF; d_call: NA; v_call: TRBV9; clone_size: few; j_call: TRBJ1-2
cdr3_nt: TGCGCCAGCAGTGAGGAGCCGGGTGGTATCTCTGGAAACACCATATATTTT; cdr3_aa: CASSEEPGGISGNTIYF; d_call: NA; v_call: TRBV10-1; clone_size: once; j_call: TRBJ1-3
cdr3_nt: TGTGCCAGCAGGGCTAGCGGTACCTACGAGCAGTACTTC; cdr3_aa: CASRASGTYEQYF; d_call: TRBD2; v_call: TRBV6-1; clone_size: once; j_call: TRBJ2-7
cdr3_nt: TGTGCCAGCAGTTACTCGAGGGGATATGGGGGCTACACCTTC; cdr3_aa: CASSYSRGYGGYTF; d_call: NA; v_call: TRBV6-5; clone_size: NA; j_call: TRBJ1-2
cdr3_nt: TGTGCCAGCAGTGAGATAGGACTAGCGGGGTATACGCAGTATTTT; cdr3_aa: CASSEIGLAGYTQYF; d_call: TRBD2; v_call: TRBV2; clone_size: once; j_call: TRBJ2-3
cdr3_nt: TGTGCCAGCAGGGCGACAGGGCACTCCTACAATGAGCAGTTCTTC; cdr3_aa: CASRATGHSYNEQFF; d_call: TRBD1; v_call: TRBV6-1; clone_size: NA; j_call: TRBJ2-1
cdr3_nt: TGTGCCAGCAGGACACACACTGAAGCTTTCTTT; cdr3_aa: CASRTHTEAFF; d_call: NA; v_call: TRBV2; clone_size: NA; j_call: TRBJ1-1
cdr3_nt: TGCAGTGCTGCAGGGGCCTATGGCTACACCTTC; cdr3_aa: CSAAGAYGYTF; d_call: NA; v_call: TRBV20-1; clone_size: NA; j_call: TRBJ1-2
cdr3_nt: TGTGCCAGCAGCGAGAGACTAGCGCCTACCTACAATGAGCAGTTCTTC; cdr3_aa: CASSERLAPTYNEQFF; d_call: TRBD2; v_call: TRBV5-6; clone_size: NA; j_call: TRBJ2-1
cdr3_nt: TGCGCCAGCAGTGTGGGGGGGGGCTTGAATGAGCAGTTCTTC; cdr3_aa: CASSVGGGLNEQFF; d_call: NA; v_call: TRBV10-1; clone_size: NA; j_call: TRBJ2-1
cdr3_nt: TGTGCCAGTGCCCCGGGAGAGAGGGACACAGATACGCAGTATTTT; cdr3_aa: CASAPGERDTDTQYF; d_call: NA; v_call: TRBV2; clone_size: NA; j_call: TRBJ2-3
cdr3_nt: TGTGCCAGTAGTATCACCGGAGGGGGCAATCAGCCCCAGCATTTT; cdr3_aa: CASSITGGGNQPQHF; d_call: NA; v_call: TRBV19; clone_size: NA; j_call: TRBJ1-5
cdr3_nt: TGTGCCAGCAGCTCAACAGGGTACCAAGAGACCCAGTACTTC; cdr3_aa: CASSSTGYQETQYF; d_call: NA; v_call: TRBV5-6; clone_size: NA; j_call: TRBJ2-5
cdr3_nt: TGTGCCAGCGGGCCTCACGCGGATTCGGACGAGCAGTACTTC; cdr3_aa: CASGPHADSDEQYF; d_call: NA; v_call: TRBV2; clone_size: NA; j_call: TRBJ2-7